The 18 T cell receptor beta chains presented below share a single source sample, sequenced in a study of molecular identifiers for immune sequencing clone quantification. TCRdb re-called the PCR reads with MiXCR, one entry per CDR3 protein. Of over 600,000 distinct CDR3 sequences detected, around 20% appear once; the ten largest clones hold around 0.9%. The sequenced material came from naive CD8+ T cells from blood, with Jurkat cell RNA spiked in. Subset in this sample: FACS-sorted CD8+CD4-CCR7+CD45RA+ naive T cells. Receptors were obtained from a human donor in good health. Some libraries in this study had Jurkat cell RNA spiked in.

This clonotype was detected only a few times. The chain recombines TRBV28 with TRBJ1-5; D uncertain. The CDR3 consists of 13 residues. Trimming cost V 1 base and J 5 bases, with 6 bases left between them. The germline CDR1 and CDR2 sequences are MDHEN and SYDVKM. The chain's CDR3 is CASSLFKDQPQHF. The CDR3 DNA follows: TGTGCCAGCAGTTTATTCAAGGATCAGCCCCAGCATTTT.

To note about this clonotype: An end of the junction differs from the germline gene, which may be a read error. The chain has TRBV6-5 and TRBJ1-4; 9 bases agree with TRBD1. The CDR3 is made up of 13 amino acids. Germline assignment: CDR1 MNHEY and CDR2 SVGAGI. This chain's CDR3 is CASSLTGGERLFF. The CDR3 nucleotides are TGTGCCAGCAGTTTGACAGGGGGGGAAAGACTGTTTTTT.

The chain combines TRBV7-2 with TRBJ1-2; maybe TRBD1 (5 bases). Trimming took 3 bases from V and 5 from J, leaving 13 bases between them. The germline V gene encodes CDR1 SGHTA and CDR2 FQGNSA. CDR3 size: 14 residues. The CDR3 nucleotides are TGTACCAGCAGCTTGGGGGGAGCGGATTATGGCTACACCTTC. It translates to CTSSLGGADYGYTF.

Concerning this clonotype: Since a much larger clone is just one base distant, this may be a read error. CDR3 protein: CASSLVGASTYEQYF. The DNA of the CDR3 is TGTGCCAGCAGCTTGGTCGGGGCTAGCACCTACGAGCAGTACTTC. The chain has TRBV5-3 and TRBJ2-7; either TRBD1 or TRBD2 may supply D (5 bases each). Being an ORF, TRBV5-3 has a function that is uncertain. This CDR3 is built from 15 residues.

This clonotype was recorded many times. The CDR3 DNA sequence: TGTGCCAGCAGGTCACTAGCGCTGGAGCAGTACTTC. As protein: CASRSLALEQYF. The chain couples TRBV27 to TRBJ2-7; 7 positions agree with TRBD2. V gave up 6 bases and J gave up 7 bases; unmatched junction bases: 6. Germline lookup yields CDR1 MNHEY and CDR2 SMNVEV (reference sequence). The CDR3 extends over 12 amino acids.

This clonotype has a count of ten or more. The V call is TRBV6-5, the J call TRBJ2-1, with D hard to call. Per germline, CDR1 MNHEY and CDR2 SVGAGI. CDR3 length: 13 amino acids. Trimming removed 0 bases from V and 9 bases from J, with 9 bases in between. CDR3 in amino acids: CASSYSPVSEQFF. Here the CDR3 DNA reads TGTGCCAGCAGTTACTCGCCTGTCTCTGAGCAGTTCTTC.

Worth noting for this clonotype: Given a much more abundant clone one base away, this may be a read error. The rearrangement uses TRBV7-9 and TRBJ2-3; D is uncertain. The CDR3 extends over 17 amino acids. V gave up 1 base and J gave up 0 bases, with 14 bases separating them. Per the germline V gene, CDR1 is SEHNR and CDR2 is FQNEAQ (reference sequence). The CDR3 reads CASSLDHKEWSTDTQYF. The DNA of the CDR3 is TGTGCCAGCAGCTTAGACCACAAGGAATGGAGCACAGATACGCAGTATTTT.

The CDR3 protein is CASSPGGGFQNIQYF. In nucleotides, the CDR3 is TGTGCCAGCAGCCCCGGAGGTGGTTTCCAAAACATTCAGTACTTC. This chain joins TRBV6-5 and TRBJ2-4; TRBD2 might be the D (5 bases). V gave up 6 bases and J gave up 5 bases, with 17 bases separating them. This CDR3 is 15 amino acids long. The germline V gene has CDR1 MNHEY and CDR2 SVGAGI.

This clonotype was counted many times. The chain couples TRBV5-6 to TRBJ2-7; the match to TRBD1 covers 10 bases. The V and J ends lost 2 bases and 2 bases, in that order; junction bases with no gene match: 4. The CDR3 covers 15 residues. CDR1 is SGHDT, CDR2 YYEEEE, per germline. CDR3 nucleotide sequence: TGTGCCAGCAGCTTTTGGGACAGGGGCACCTACGAGCAGTACTTC. This encodes CASSFWDRGTYEQYF.

The genes are TRBV4-1 and TRBJ1-1, with D possibly TRBD1 on 6 matching bases. CDR1 MGHRA and CDR2 YSYEKL come from the germline V gene. The CDR3 spans 15 residues. V was cut by 4 bases and J by 0 bases, with 12 bases left in between. In DNA, the CDR3 is TGCGCCAGCAGCCCTGGACAGACGATGAACACTGAAGCTTTCTTT. Encoded protein: CASSPGQTMNTEAFF.

This clonotype was counted ten times or more. The rearrangement joins TRBV5-8 to TRBJ2-7, with D uncertain. The CDR3 runs 15 residues. Trimming took 1 base from V and 7 from J, leaving 18 bases between them. Germline V gene data show CDR1 as SGHTS and CDR2 as YDEGEE. CDR3 protein: CASSLPRSTSLEQYF. In DNA form, the CDR3 reads TGTGCCAGCAGCTTGCCCAGATCCACCTCGTTGGAGCAGTACTTC.

This clonotype was seen many times. This chain connects TRBV28 to TRBJ2-7; D gene ambiguous. CDR3 length equals 15 residues. Trimming took off 5 bases at V and 3 bases at J, with 17 bases between the two ends. Germline CDR1 reads MDHEN; CDR2 reads SYDVKM. DNA for the CDR3: TGTGCCAGCAGTATAACCCGGGCCCTCGGCTACGAGCAGTACTTC. The encoded protein is CASSITRALGYEQYF. Supplemented by reference TRBV28 and TRBJ2-7, the full variable domain reads DVKVTQSSRYLVKRTGEKVFLECVQDMDHENMFWYRQDPGLGLRLIYFSYDVKMKEKGDIPEGYSVSREKKERFSLILESASTNQTSMYLCASSITRALGYEQYFGPGTRLTVT.

Only a few counts were recorded for this clonotype. The V and J genes are TRBV7-9 and TRBJ2-3; TRBD1 or TRBD2 may be the D gene (5 bases each). The germline V gene has CDR1 SEHNR and CDR2 FQNEAQ (reference sequence). V lost 4 bases, J lost 5 bases, and 22 bases lay in between. This CDR3 is built from 17 residues. CDR3 amino acids: CASSSLPGATQLDTQYF. CDR3 DNA sequence: TGTGCCAGCAGCTCCCTCCCCGGGGCCACACAATTAGATACGCAGTATTTT.

The table lists this clonotype with many counts. The chain uses TRBV12-3 or TRBV12-4 and TRBJ2-4, with a weak D call TRBD1 (6 bases). The CDR3 has 15 residues. V lost 4 bases and J 3 bases, leaving 13 bases between the germline ends. The CDR3 region has the DNA TGTGCCAGCAGTTCAACGGACAGTGGCAAAAACATTCAGTACTTC. Its protein is CASSSTDSGKNIQYF.

The table lists this clonotype with many counts. The CDR3 sequence: CASSYMTSGAGEQYF. DNA for the CDR3: TGTGCCAGCAGTTATATGACTAGCGGGGCGGGCGAGCAGTACTTC. The chain links TRBV6-6 to TRBJ2-7, with TRBD2 matching over 11 bases. Trimming took 3 bases from V and 6 from J; bases not matched to a gene: 7. The germline gives CDR1 MNHNY, CDR2 SVGAGI (reference sequence). The CDR3 is 15 residues long.

This clonotype has a count of ten or more. The CDR3 loop reads CASSYSNLGFNLKRHTGELFF. CDR3 nucleotide sequence: TGTGCCAGCAGTTACTCGAATCTGGGATTCAATCTGAAGCGGCACACCGGGGAGCTGTTTTTT. The V call is TRBV6-6, the J call TRBJ2-2; tentative D call: TRBD2 (5 bases). The CDR3 sequence is 21 residues long. The germline gives CDR1 MNHNY, CDR2 SVGAGI (reference sequence). V lost 0 bases to trimming and J lost 3 bases, with 26 bases between them.

There are a few counts of this clonotype. V is TRBV3-1 and J is TRBJ1-1, with D possibly TRBD1 on 5 matching bases. The CDR3 sequence is 17 residues long. Trimming cost V 2 bases and J 1 base, with 17 bases left between them. CDR1 is LGHDT and CDR2 is YNNKEL in the germline V gene (reference sequence). CDR3 sequence (DNA): TGTGCCAGCAGCCAATCCCCGGTTGGGGGAGCGAACACTGAAGCTTTCTTT. It codes for CASSQSPVGGANTEAFF.

This clonotype was seen at least ten times. CDR3 DNA sequence: TGCGCCAGCAGCCAGGGGTTTGCGCCGTCGGGCCTTTACGAGCAGTACTTC. Its translation: CASSQGFAPSGLYEQYF. The chain recombines TRBV4-1 with TRBJ2-7; D unclear. The CDR3 totals 17 residues. Germline lookup yields CDR1 MGHRA and CDR2 YSYEKL. Trimming took off 3 bases at V and 4 bases at J, with 22 bases between the two ends.